A selection of T cell receptor beta chains follows, all from one sample in a study of sequential checkpoint blockade in melanoma. Generated by immunoSEQ multiplex PCR, the TCRdb table keeps only in-frame clones and is missing some. In the table there are 6,000 to 9,000 clones, under 30% of which are singletons. Sequences were derived from tumor tissue (inferred from file names), sampled from a patient given nivolumab and ipilimumab in sequence. These receptors came from a human donor with melanoma. CDR3s include the opening cysteine and the closing phenylalanine or tryptophan. Fields, in order: D gene, V gene, J gene, clone size, CDR3 DNA, CDR3 protein. D genes are given only for firm matches. Part of the rows lack a size; the others show once, few, many or a class for expanded clones.

>TRBD1|TRBV11-3|TRBJ2-2|few
TGTGCCAGCAGCCAACAGGGGGCGAACACCGGGGAGCTGTTTTTT
CASSQQGANTGELFF
>.|TRBV6-8|TRBJ2-7|few
TGTGCCAGCAGTTACTCGTCGGTGGTTGATAGGGCGGTCGGTTACGAGCAGTACTTC
CASSYSSVVDRAVGYEQYF
>TRBD1|TRBV11-3|TRBJ2-7|few
TGTGCCAGCAGCTTAGTACAGGGGGGTTCCTACGAGCAGTACTTC
CASSLVQGGSYEQYF
>.|TRBV10-2|TRBJ2-3|few
TGCGCCAGCAGTGAGTTAGGCGGAGGCCCCATAGATACGCAGTATTTT
CASSELGGGPIDTQYF
>.|TRBV11-3|TRBJ2-1|.
TGTGCCAGCAGCTTAAACCCCTCAGGGGACAATGAGCAGTTCTTC
CASSLNPSGDNEQFF
>TRBD1|TRBV11-3|TRBJ1-2|.
TGTGCCAGCAGCTTAGGACCAGGGGGTCAAAGTGGCTACACCTTC
CASSLGPGGQSGYTF
>.|TRBV5-1|TRBJ2-1|.
TGCGCCACCAGCCCTCGGGTTTCCTACAATGAGCAGTTCTTC
CATSPRVSYNEQFF
>.|TRBV18|TRBJ2-3|.
TGTGCCAGCTCACCACCAAGCACAGATACGCAGTATTTT
CASSPPSTDTQYF
>.|TRBV5-1|TRBJ1-4|.
TGCGCCAGCAGCATTCAGGGGCAGGCTAATGAAAAACTGTTTTTT
CASSIQGQANEKLFF
>TRBD1|TRBV6-8|TRBJ1-5|many
TGTGCCAGCAGTTATTTACAGGGGGATCAGCCCCAGCATTTT
CASSYLQGDQPQHF
>TRBD2|TRBV5-1|TRBJ2-7|once
TGCGCCAGCAGCTGGGACGGGACTAGCGGGAGGAACGAGCAGTACTTC
CASSWDGTSGRNEQYF
>TRBD2|TRBV5-1|TRBJ2-2|.
TGCGCCAGCAGCTTCGGACTAGCTGGTACCGGGGAGCTGTTTTTT
CASSFGLAGTGELFF
>TRBD1|TRBV6-8|TRBJ1-1|.
TGTGCCAGCAGTTACGCACAGGGGGCTGAAGCTTTCTTT
CASSYAQGAEAFF
>.|TRBV7-5|TRBJ2-7|few
TGTGCCAGCAGCCAGAACTTGATCAAAACTTACGAGCAGTACTTC
CASSQNLIKTYEQYF
>TRBD2|TRBV5-1|TRBJ2-1|.
TGCGCCAGCAGTACCGGGACTAGCACCTACAATGAGCAGTTCTTC
CASSTGTSTYNEQFF
>.|TRBV6-8|TRBJ2-3|few
TGTGCCAGTAGGACCCTCGGCACAGATACGCAGTATTTT
CASRTLGTDTQYF
>TRBD1|TRBV6-8|TRBJ1-1|.
TGTGCCAGCAGTATGACAGGGGCTGAAGCTTTCTTT
CASSMTGAEAFF
>.|TRBV6-8|TRBJ2-6|.
TGTGCCAGCAGTTACCTGACAGTACCCGTCCTGACTTTC
CASSYLTVPVLTF
>TRBD2|TRBV11-3|TRBJ2-7|many
TGTGCCAGCAGCCCTCTAGCGGGAGTCAACGAGCAGTACTTC
CASSPLAGVNEQYF
>.|TRBV5-1|TRBJ1-1|.
TGCGCCAGCAGCCCTACGACAGATAACACTGAAGCTTTCTTT
CASSPTTDNTEAFF
>TRBD2|TRBV11-3|TRBJ2-1|.
TGTGCCAGCAGCCCTAGCGGGAGTAGAGGCAATGAGCAGTTCTTC
CASSPSGSRGNEQFF
>.|TRBV11-3|TRBJ2-7|few
TGTGCCAGCAGCTTAGGATTAGACTTCCAAAGGAGCTACGAGCAGTACTTC
CASSLGLDFQRSYEQYF
>.|TRBV5-1|TRBJ1-5|few
TGCGCCAGCAGCTTGGCAGGGGATGTGGGCCAGCCCCAGCATTTT
CASSLAGDVGQPQHF
>.|TRBV9|TRBJ2-3|few
TGTGCCAGCAGCGTAGGTGGGGGCGAGGGGACGCAGTATTTT
CASSVGGGEGTQYF
>.|TRBV7-1|TRBJ1-1|.
TGTGCCAGCAGCCCCCAAAGGGACACTGAAGCTTTCTTT
CASSPQRDTEAFF
>.|TRBV30|TRBJ2-7|few
TGTGCCTGGAGTGCTCCAGGGGGGTCCCATTACGAGCAGTACTTC
CAWSAPGGSHYEQYF
>.|TRBV10-2|TRBJ2-6|.
TGCGCCAGCAGTGTTTCAGGGGCTGGGGCCAACGTCCTGACTTTC
CASSVSGAGANVLTF
>TRBD1|TRBV6-8|TRBJ1-5|large
TGTGCCAGCAGTGACACCGGGACAGCTTCCTATCAGCCCCAGCATTTT
CASSDTGTASYQPQHF
>TRBD2|TRBV29-1|TRBJ2-3|.
TGCAGCGCTGCGAGTTATAGCGGGAGGGCCACAGATACGCAGTATTTT
CSAASYSGRATDTQYF
>TRBD2|TRBV18|TRBJ2-1|.
TGTGCCAGCTCACCCCCGGGACTAGCGGGAGTCTCTGAGCAGTTCTTC
CASSPPGLAGVSEQFF
>.|TRBV28|TRBJ2-7|few
TGTGCCAGCAGGTCCGGGACTGTCAACTACGAGCAGTACTTC
CASRSGTVNYEQYF
>.|TRBV7-4|TRBJ2-3|.
TGTGCCAGCAGCTTTTGGGGAGCAGATACGCAGTATTTT
CASSFWGADTQYF
>TRBD1|TRBV11-3|TRBJ1-2|many
TGTGCCAGCAGCCAACAGGCCGGGACAGGGATGTATGGCTACACCTTC
CASSQQAGTGMYGYTF
>TRBD1|TRBV19|TRBJ2-3|.
TGTGCCAGTAGTGTGGGACAGGGGGCCATCACAGATACGCAGTATTTT
CASSVGQGAITDTQYF
>TRBD1|TRBV11-3|TRBJ2-3|many
TGTGCCAGCAGGGAACAGGGGTTAATAGATACGCAGTATTTT
CASREQGLIDTQYF
>.|TRBV28|TRBJ2-3|medium-sized
TGTGCCAGCAGGCCAAGGGACAACTTAATAGAAACGCAGTATTTT
CASRPRDNLIETQYF
>.|TRBV11-1|TRBJ1-2|few
TGTGCCAGCAGCTTGGGGGTCGGGTATTCCAGAACTTATGGCTACACCTTC
CASSLGVGYSRTYGYTF
>.|TRBV19|TRBJ2-1|once
TGTGCCAGTAGCCCTTCCTACAATGAGCAGTTCTTC
CASSPSYNEQFF
>.|TRBV6-8|TRBJ1-2|few
TGTGCCAGCAGTTTCGATGGCGGACGAATACTTGGCTATGGCTACACCTTC
CASSFDGGRILGYGYTF
>.|TRBV6-8|TRBJ1-1|few
TGTGCCAGCAGTTACTCAGGGGGTTACACTGAAGCTTTCTTT
CASSYSGGYTEAFF
>.|TRBV9|TRBJ1-5|.
TGTGCCAGCAGCGTATCTGACTTAACGGGTCAGCCCCAGCATTTT
CASSVSDLTGQPQHF
>TRBD1|TRBV4-1|TRBJ2-1|.
TGCGCCAGCAGCCAAGTCGTCACAGGGGTTAGGTCCTACAATGAGCAGTTCTTC
CASSQVVTGVRSYNEQFF
>.|TRBV19|TRBJ2-3|.
TGTGCCAGTAGTCCCCGCACAGATACGCAGTATTTT
CASSPRTDTQYF
>.|TRBV29-1|TRBJ1-2|.
TGCAGCGTTGAAGTAGGCAGGAGCTATGGCTACACCTTC
CSVEVGRSYGYTF
>.|TRBV18|TRBJ2-5|.
TGTGCCAGCTCACTCATCCGGGACCAAGAGACCCAGTACTTC
CASSLIRDQETQYF
>TRBD2|TRBV6-8|TRBJ2-7|few
TGTGCCAGCAGGACTAGCGGGAGTCTCGAGCAGTACTTC
CASRTSGSLEQYF
>TRBD1|TRBV6-8|TRBJ2-1|.
TGTGCCAGCAGAGGACAGGGGGGGAATGAGCAGTTCTTC
CASRGQGGNEQFF
>TRBD2|TRBV6-1|TRBJ2-2|.
TGTGCCAGCAGTGAAGCGGCTGGGAGCGGGAGGCCCACCGGGGAGCTGTTTTTT
CASSEAAGSGRPTGELFF
>.|TRBV9|TRBJ1-1|few
TGTGCCAGCAGCGTAATTCAGGGCGCCACTGAAGCTTTCTTT
CASSVIQGATEAFF